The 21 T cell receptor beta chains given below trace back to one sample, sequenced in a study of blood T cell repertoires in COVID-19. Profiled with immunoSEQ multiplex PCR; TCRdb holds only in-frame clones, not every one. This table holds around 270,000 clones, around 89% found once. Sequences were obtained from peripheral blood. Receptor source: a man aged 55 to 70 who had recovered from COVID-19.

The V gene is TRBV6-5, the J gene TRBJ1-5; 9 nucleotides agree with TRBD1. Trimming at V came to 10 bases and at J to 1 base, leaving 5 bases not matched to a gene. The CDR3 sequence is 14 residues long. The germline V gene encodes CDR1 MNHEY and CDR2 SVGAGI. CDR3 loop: CAIGTGLSNQPQHF. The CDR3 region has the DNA TGTGCCATCGGGACAGGGCTCAGCAATCAGCCCCAGCATTTT.

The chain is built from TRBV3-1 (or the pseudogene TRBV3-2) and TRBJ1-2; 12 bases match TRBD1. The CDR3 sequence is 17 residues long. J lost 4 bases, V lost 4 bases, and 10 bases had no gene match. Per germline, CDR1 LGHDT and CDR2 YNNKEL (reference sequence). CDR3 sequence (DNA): TGTGCCAGCAGCCTAGAAGGTGGGACAGGGGGCGGCTATGGCTACACCTTC. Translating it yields CASSLEGGTGGGYGYTF.

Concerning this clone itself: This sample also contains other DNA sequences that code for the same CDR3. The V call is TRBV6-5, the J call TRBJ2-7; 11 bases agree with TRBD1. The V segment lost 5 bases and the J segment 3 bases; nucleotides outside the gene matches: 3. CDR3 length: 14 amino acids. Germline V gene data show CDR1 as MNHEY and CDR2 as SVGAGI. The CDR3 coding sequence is TGTGCCAGCAGTCTCGGGACAGGGGGCTACGAGCAGTACTTC. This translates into CASSLGTGGYEQYF.

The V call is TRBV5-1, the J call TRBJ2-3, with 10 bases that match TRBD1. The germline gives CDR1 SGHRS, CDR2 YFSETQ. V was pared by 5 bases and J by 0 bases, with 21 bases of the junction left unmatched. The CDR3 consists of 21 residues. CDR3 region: CASSRIGGSRDRGGSTDTQYF. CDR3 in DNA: TGCGCCAGCAGTCGGATAGGGGGCTCTCGGGACAGGGGAGGTAGCACAGATACGCAGTATTTT.

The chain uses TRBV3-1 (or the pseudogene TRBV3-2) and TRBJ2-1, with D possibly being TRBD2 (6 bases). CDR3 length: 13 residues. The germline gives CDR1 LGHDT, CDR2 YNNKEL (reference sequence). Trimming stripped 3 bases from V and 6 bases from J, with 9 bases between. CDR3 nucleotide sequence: TGTGCCAGCAGCCAGGGAGGTATCAATGAGCAGTTCTTC. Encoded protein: CASSQGGINEQFF.

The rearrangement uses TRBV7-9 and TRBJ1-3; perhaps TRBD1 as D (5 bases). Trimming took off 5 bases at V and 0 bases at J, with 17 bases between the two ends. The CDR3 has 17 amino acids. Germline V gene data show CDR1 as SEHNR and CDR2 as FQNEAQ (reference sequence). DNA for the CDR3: TGTGCCAGCAGCACGTACGCCCACAGGACCTCTGGAAACACCATATATTTT. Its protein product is CASSTYAHRTSGNTIYF. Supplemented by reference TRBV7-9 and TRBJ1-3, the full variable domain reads DTGVSQNPRHKITKRGQNVTFRCDPISEHNRLYWYRQTLGQGPEFLTYFQNEAQLEKSRLLSDRFSAERPKGSFSTLEIQRTEQGDSAMYLCASSTYAHRTSGNTIYFGEGSWLTVV.

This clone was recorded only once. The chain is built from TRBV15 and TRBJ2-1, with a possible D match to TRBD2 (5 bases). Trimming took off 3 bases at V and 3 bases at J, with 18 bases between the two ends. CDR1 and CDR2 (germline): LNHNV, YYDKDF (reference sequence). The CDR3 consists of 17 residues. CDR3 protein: CATSSTIVLELYNEQFF. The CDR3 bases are TGTGCCACCAGCAGCACTATCGTACTAGAACTCTACAATGAGCAGTTCTTC.

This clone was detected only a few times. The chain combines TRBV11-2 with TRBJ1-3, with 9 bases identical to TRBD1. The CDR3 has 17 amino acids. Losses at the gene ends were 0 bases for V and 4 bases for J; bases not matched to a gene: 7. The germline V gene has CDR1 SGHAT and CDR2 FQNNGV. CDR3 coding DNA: TGTGCCAGCAGCTTAGAGGGACAGGGAACGTTCGGAAACACCATATATTTT. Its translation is CASSLEGQGTFGNTIYF.

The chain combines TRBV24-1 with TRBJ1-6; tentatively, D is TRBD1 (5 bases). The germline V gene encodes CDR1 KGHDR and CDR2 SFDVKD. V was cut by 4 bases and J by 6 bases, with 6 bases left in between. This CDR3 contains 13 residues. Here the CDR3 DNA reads TGTGCCACCAGTGACCAGGGTAATTCACCCCTCCACTTT. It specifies CATSDQGNSPLHF.

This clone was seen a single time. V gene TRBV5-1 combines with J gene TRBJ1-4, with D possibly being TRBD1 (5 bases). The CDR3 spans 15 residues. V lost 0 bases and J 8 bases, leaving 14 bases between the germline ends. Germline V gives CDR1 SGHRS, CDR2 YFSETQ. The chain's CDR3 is CASSLVAGRGEKLFF. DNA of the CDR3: TGCGCCAGCAGCTTGGTGGCGGGGCGAGGAGAAAAACTGTTTTTT. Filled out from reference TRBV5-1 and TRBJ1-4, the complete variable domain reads KAGVTQTPRYLIKTRGQQVTLSCSPISGHRSVSWYQQTPGQGLQFLFEYFSETQRNKGNFPGRFSGRQFSNSRSEMNVSTLELGDSALYLCASSLVAGRGEKLFFGSGTQLSVL.

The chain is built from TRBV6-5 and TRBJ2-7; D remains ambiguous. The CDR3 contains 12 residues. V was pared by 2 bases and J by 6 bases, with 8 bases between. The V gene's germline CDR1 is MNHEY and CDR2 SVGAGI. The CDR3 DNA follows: TGTGCCAGCAGTTACGGTCTCGGCGAGCAGTACTTC. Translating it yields CASSYGLGEQYF.

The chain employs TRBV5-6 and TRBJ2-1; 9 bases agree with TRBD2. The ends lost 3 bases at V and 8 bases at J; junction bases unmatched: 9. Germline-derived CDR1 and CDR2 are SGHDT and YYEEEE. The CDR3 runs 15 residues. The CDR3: CASSSQRGAGDEQFF. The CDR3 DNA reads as TGTGCCAGCAGCTCTCAGCGGGGGGCGGGGGATGAGCAGTTCTTC. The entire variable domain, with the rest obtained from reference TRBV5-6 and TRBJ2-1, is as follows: DAGVTQSPTHLIKTRGQQVTLRCSPKSGHDTVSWYQQALGQGPQFIFQYYEEEERQRGNFPDRFSGHQFPNYSSELNVNALLLGDSALYLCASSSQRGAGDEQFFGPGTRLTVL.

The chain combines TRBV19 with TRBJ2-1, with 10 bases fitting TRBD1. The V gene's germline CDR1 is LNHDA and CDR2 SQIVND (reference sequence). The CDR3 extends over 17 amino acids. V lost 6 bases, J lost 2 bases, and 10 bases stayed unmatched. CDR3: CASRTDTGTGAYNEQFF. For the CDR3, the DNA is TGTGCCAGTAGAACAGATACCGGGACAGGGGCCTACAATGAGCAGTTCTTC.

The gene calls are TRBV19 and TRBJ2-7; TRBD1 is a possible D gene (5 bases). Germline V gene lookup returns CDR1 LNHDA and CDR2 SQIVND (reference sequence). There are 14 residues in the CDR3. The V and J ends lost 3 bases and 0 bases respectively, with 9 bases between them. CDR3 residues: CASSIGALSYEQYF. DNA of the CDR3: TGTGCCAGTAGTATTGGGGCCCTCTCCTACGAGCAGTACTTC. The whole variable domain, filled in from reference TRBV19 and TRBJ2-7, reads DGGITQSPKYLFRKEGQNVTLSCEQNLNHDAMYWYRQDPGQGLRLIYYSQIVNDFQKGDIAEGYSVSREKKESFPLTVTSAQKNPTAFYLCASSIGALSYEQYFGPGTRLTVT.

CDR3 bases: TGCGCCAGCAGTCAGGGTCTAAATTCACCCCTCCACTTT. Translation: CASSQGLNSPLHF. The rearrangement uses TRBV10-1 and TRBJ1-6, with a tentative D call TRBD1 (5 bases). CDR1 is WNHNN and CDR2 is SYGVQD in the germline V gene (reference sequence). V gave up 5 bases and J gave up 7 bases, with 9 bases separating them. This CDR3 region has 13 residues.

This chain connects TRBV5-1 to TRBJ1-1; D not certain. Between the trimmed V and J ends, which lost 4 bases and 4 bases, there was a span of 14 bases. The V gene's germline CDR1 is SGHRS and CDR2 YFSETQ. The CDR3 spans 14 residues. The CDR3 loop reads CASSPTVVVTEAFF. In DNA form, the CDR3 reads TGCGCCAGCAGCCCTACAGTGGTCGTCACTGAAGCTTTCTTT.

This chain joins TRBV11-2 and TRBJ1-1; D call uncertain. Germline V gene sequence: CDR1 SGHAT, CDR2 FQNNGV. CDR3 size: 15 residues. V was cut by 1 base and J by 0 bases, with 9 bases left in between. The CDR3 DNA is TGTGCCAGCAGCTTAGGTGGCAGTATGAACACTGAAGCTTTCTTT. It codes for CASSLGGSMNTEAFF.

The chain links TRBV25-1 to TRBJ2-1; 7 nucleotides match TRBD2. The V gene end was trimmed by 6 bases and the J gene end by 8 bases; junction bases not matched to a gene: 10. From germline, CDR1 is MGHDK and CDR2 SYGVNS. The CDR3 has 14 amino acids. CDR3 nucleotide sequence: TGTGCCAGCAGGACGTCAGAGGGGAGGGATGAGCAGTTCTTC. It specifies CASRTSEGRDEQFF.

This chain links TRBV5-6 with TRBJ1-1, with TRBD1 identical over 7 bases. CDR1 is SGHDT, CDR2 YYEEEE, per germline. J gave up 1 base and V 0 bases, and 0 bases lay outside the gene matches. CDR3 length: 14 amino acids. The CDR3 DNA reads TGTGCCAGCAGCTTGGGGACAGGGAACACTGAAGCTTTCTTT. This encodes CASSLGTGNTEAFF.

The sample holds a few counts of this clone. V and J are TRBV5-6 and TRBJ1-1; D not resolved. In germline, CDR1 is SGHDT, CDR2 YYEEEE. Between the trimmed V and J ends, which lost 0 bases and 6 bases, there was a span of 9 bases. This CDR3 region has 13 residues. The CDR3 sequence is CASSLAGPAEAFF. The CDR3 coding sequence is TGTGCCAGCAGCTTGGCCGGTCCGGCTGAAGCTTTCTTT.

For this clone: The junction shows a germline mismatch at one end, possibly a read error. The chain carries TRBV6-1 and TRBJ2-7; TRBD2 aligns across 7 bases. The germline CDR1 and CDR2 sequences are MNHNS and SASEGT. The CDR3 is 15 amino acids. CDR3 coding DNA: TGTGCCAGCAGGGAAGGTCCTAGCGGAACCTACGAGCAGTACTTC. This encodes CASREGPSGTYEQYF.